This T cell receptor (beta chain) was profiled in a study of cytomegalovirus exposure and HLA in healthy donors. Notes on the study in general: Only CMV serostatus was available as immune exposure information. According to an earlier analysis, most TCR beta V segments yielded productive rearrangements about 90% or about 30% of the time.

Amplification used 60 Vbeta primers and 13 Jbeta primers. This table comes from immunoSEQ multiplex PCR, and its TCRdb copy is limited to in-frame clones, with some not included. The table records 110,000 to 150,000 clones, roughly 85% of them present only once. Note on this clone: Antigen unknown.

The ends were cut back, 6 bases at V and 5 bases at J, with 14 bases in the middle. The germline V gene has CDR1 MNHNY and CDR2 SVGAGI (reference sequence). This CDR3 comprises 15 residues. The sequenced sample consisted of PBMCs. The receptor was isolated from a woman under 40 in good health and CMV-seronegative. The V call is TRBV6-6, the J call TRBJ1-6, with D perhaps matching TRBD1 (5 bases). The CDR3 is CASRRDQGHNSPLHF. The CDR3 region has the DNA TGTGCCAGCAGACGCGACCAGGGTCATAATTCACCCCTCCACTTT.